The rows below give T cell receptor beta chains drawn from one sample of a study of CD8 T cells in Susac syndrome. TCRdb reprocessed the immunoSEQ multiplex PCR reads with MiXCR, giving one entry per CDR3 protein. Found here are about 73,000 distinct CDR3 sequences, over 85% of them singletons; the top ten hold roughly 0.39%. Sequencing input: CD8+ T cells from PBMCs. The origin of the receptors is a human donor with multiple sclerosis. Both conserved end residues are part of each CDR3. Fields, in order: V gene, D gene, J gene, clone size, CDR3 protein, CDR3 DNA. A D gene is named only where the DNA matches it firmly. Not all rows give a size; the values are once, few, many and, for expanded clones, a class.

V: TRBV9
D: NA
J: TRBJ1-5
size: NA
CDR3: CASSLTGSSNQPQHF
DNA: TGTGCCAGCAGCTTAACAGGGAGTAGCAATCAGCCCCAGCATTTT

V: TRBV9
D: NA
J: TRBJ2-1
size: NA
CDR3: CASGDRAYNEQFF
DNA: TGTGCCAGCGGGGATCGCGCCTACAATGAGCAGTTCTTC

V: TRBV4-1
D: TRBD1
J: TRBJ1-1
size: NA
CDR3: CASSQADRGGTEAFF
DNA: TGCGCCAGCAGCCAAGCTGACAGGGGCGGCACTGAAGCTTTCTTT

V: TRBV9
D: TRBD1
J: TRBJ1-1
size: NA
CDR3: CASSLTGTGNTEAFF
DNA: TGTGCCAGCAGCCTCACCGGGACAGGGAACACTGAAGCTTTCTTT

V: TRBV6-6
D: TRBD2
J: TRBJ2-1
size: NA
CDR3: CASSPLAGGPNEQFF
DNA: TGTGCCAGCAGTCCACTAGCGGGAGGGCCCAATGAGCAGTTCTTC

V: TRBV27
D: NA
J: TRBJ2-7
size: NA
CDR3: CASSLEQGGGYEQYF
DNA: TGTGCCAGCAGTTTGGAACAGGGAGGAGGCTACGAGCAGTACTTC

V: TRBV4-3
D: NA
J: TRBJ1-2
size: NA
CDR3: CASSQEKDLLNYGYTF
DNA: TGCGCCAGCAGCCAAGAAAAGGACTTGCTAAACTATGGCTACACCTTC

V: TRBV18
D: NA
J: TRBJ2-5
size: NA
CDR3: CASSPRRARGETQYF
DNA: TGTGCCAGCTCACCTCGGAGGGCCCGTGGAGAGACCCAGTACTTC

V: TRBV4-1
D: NA
J: TRBJ2-1
size: NA
CDR3: CASSQVPNSYNEQFF
DNA: TGCGCCAGCAGCCAAGTTCCCAATTCCTACAATGAGCAGTTCTTC

V: TRBV12-3/TRBV12-4
D: TRBD1
J: TRBJ2-7
size: NA
CDR3: CASSGPDRGIYEQYF
DNA: TGTGCCAGCAGTGGTCCTGACAGGGGGATATACGAGCAGTACTTC

V: TRBV24-1
D: NA
J: TRBJ2-3
size: NA
CDR3: CATSDSSPKIADTQYF
DNA: TGTGCCACCAGTGACTCGTCCCCAAAGATAGCAGATACGCAGTATTTT

V: TRBV7-2
D: NA
J: TRBJ2-2
size: NA
CDR3: CASSFSPLGTFLNTGELFF
DNA: TGTGCCAGCAGCTTTTCCCCGCTCGGGACATTCTTGAACACCGGGGAGCTGTTTTTT

V: TRBV25-1
D: TRBD1
J: TRBJ2-1
size: NA
CDR3: CASRRGQGVYEQFF
DNA: TGTGCCAGCAGAAGGGGACAGGGGGTATATGAGCAGTTCTTC

V: TRBV12-3/TRBV12-4
D: TRBD1
J: TRBJ2-7
size: NA
CDR3: CASSSTGVGSYEQYF
DNA: TGTGCCAGCAGTTCAACAGGGGTGGGGTCCTACGAGCAGTACTTC

V: TRBV27
D: TRBD1
J: TRBJ2-7
size: NA
CDR3: CASSSGTGVPRYEQYF
DNA: TGTGCCAGCAGTTCCGGGACAGGGGTCCCCCGCTACGAGCAGTACTTC

V: TRBV2
D: NA
J: TRBJ2-1
size: NA
CDR3: CARGQVSNEQFF
DNA: TGTGCCAGGGGCCAGGTGTCCAATGAGCAGTTCTTC

V: TRBV20-1
D: NA
J: TRBJ2-3
size: NA
CDR3: CSARDPTGPSTDTQYF
DNA: TGCAGTGCTAGAGATCCGACCGGGCCCAGCACAGATACGCAGTATTTT

V: TRBV4-1
D: NA
J: TRBJ2-5
size: NA
CDR3: CASGGVLGQETQYF
DNA: TGCGCCAGCGGCGGGGTTTTAGGCCAAGAGACCCAGTACTTC

V: TRBV11-2
D: NA
J: TRBJ2-7
size: NA
CDR3: CASSSVGLLDKDEQYF
DNA: TGTGCCAGCAGCTCCGTTGGCCTGTTGGACAAGGACGAGCAGTACTTC

V: TRBV7-3
D: NA
J: TRBJ2-3
size: NA
CDR3: CASSQVRGNTQYF
DNA: TGTGCCAGCAGCCAAGTCAGGGGAAATACGCAGTATTTT

V: TRBV12-3/TRBV12-4
D: NA
J: TRBJ1-6
size: NA
CDR3: CASSLEQGYSPLHF
DNA: TGTGCCAGCAGTTTGGAACAGGGCTATTCACCCCTCCACTTT

V: TRBV19
D: TRBD1
J: TRBJ2-7
size: NA
CDR3: CASSKGDRAEWYEQYF
DNA: TGTGCCAGTAGTAAGGGGGACAGGGCGGAATGGTACGAGCAGTACTTC

V: TRBV29-1
D: NA
J: TRBJ2-1
size: once
CDR3: CSVVGGFEGFF
DNA: TGCAGCGTGGTTGGGGGATTTGAGGGGTTCTTC

V: TRBV11-2
D: NA
J: TRBJ2-7
size: NA
CDR3: CASSPTTLEQYF
DNA: TGTGCCAGCAGCCCCACGACCCTAGAGCAGTACTTC

V: TRBV5-1
D: TRBD1
J: TRBJ1-1
size: few
CDR3: CASSIGTDTEAFF
DNA: TGCGCCAGCAGCATTGGGACAGACACTGAAGCTTTCTTT

V: TRBV5-6
D: NA
J: TRBJ1-5
size: NA
CDR3: CASSLSAQPQHF
DNA: TGTGCCAGCAGCTTGTCAGCTCAGCCCCAGCATTTT

V: TRBV10-3
D: TRBD1
J: TRBJ1-1
size: NA
CDR3: CAINRDRGPNTEAFF
DNA: TGTGCCATCAACCGGGACAGGGGCCCGAACACTGAAGCTTTCTTT